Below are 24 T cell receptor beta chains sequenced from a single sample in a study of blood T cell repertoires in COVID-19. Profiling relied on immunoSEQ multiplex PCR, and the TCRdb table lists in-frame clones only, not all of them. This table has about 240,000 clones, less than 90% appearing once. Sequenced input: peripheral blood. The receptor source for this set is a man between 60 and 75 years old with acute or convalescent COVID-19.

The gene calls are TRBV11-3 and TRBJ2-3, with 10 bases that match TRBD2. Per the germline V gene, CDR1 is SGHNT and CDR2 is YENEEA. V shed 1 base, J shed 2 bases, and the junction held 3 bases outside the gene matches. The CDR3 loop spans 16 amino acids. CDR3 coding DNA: TGTGCCAGCAGCTTAGGGACTAGCGGCACCACAGATACGCAGTATTTT. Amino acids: CASSLGTSGTTDTQYF. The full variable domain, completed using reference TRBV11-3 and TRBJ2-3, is EAGVVQSPRYKIIEKKQPVAFWCNPISGHNTLYWYLQNLGQGPELLIRYENEEAVDDSQLPKDRFSAERLKGVDSTLKIQPAELGDSAVYLCASSLGTSGTTDTQYFGPGTRLTVL.

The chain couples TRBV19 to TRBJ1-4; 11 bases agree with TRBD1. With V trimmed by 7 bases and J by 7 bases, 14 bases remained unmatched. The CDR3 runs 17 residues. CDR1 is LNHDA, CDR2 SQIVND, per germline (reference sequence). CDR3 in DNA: TGTGCCAGTATCGAAACGGACAGGGGGCTTAGAGGTGAAAAACTGTTTTTT. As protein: CASIETDRGLRGEKLFF.

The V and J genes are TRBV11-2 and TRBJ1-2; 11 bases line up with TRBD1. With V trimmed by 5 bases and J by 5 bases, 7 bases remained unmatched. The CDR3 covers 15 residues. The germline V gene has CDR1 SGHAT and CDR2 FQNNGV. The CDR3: CASSPGQGAQYGYTF. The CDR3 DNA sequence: TGTGCCAGCAGCCCCGGACAGGGGGCCCAATATGGCTACACCTTC.

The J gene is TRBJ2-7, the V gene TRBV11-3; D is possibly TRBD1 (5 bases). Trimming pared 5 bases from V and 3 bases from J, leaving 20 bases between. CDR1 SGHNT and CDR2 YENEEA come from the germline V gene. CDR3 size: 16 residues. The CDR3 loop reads CASSLGAGPVGYEQYF. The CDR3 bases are TGTGCCAGCAGCCTAGGGGCAGGCCCGGTCGGCTACGAGCAGTACTTC. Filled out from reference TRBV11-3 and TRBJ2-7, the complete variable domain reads EAGVVQSPRYKIIEKKQPVAFWCNPISGHNTLYWYLQNLGQGPELLIRYENEEAVDDSQLPKDRFSAERLKGVDSTLKIQPAELGDSAVYLCASSLGAGPVGYEQYFGPGTRLTVT.

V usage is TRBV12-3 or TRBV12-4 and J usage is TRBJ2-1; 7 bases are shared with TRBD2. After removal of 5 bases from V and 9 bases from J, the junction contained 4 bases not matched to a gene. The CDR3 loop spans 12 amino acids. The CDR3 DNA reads TGTGCCAGCAGTACTAGCGCGGGTGAGCAGTTCTTC. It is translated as CASSTSAGEQFF.

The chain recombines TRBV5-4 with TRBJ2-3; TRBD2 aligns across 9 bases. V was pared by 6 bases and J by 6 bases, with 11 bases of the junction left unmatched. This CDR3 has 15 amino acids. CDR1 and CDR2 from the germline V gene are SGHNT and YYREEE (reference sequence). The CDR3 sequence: CASTNPGTSSDTQYF. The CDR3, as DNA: TGTGCCAGCACCAATCCCGGGACTAGCAGCGATACGCAGTATTTT.

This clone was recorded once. The CDR3 DNA sequence: TGTGTCCTAGGACAGGGGTACTATGGCTACACCTTC. Encoded protein: CVLGQGYYGYTF. V is TRBV30 and J is TRBJ1-2, with 9 bases fitting TRBD1. CDR3 size: 12 residues. Germline V gene lookup returns CDR1 GTSNPN and CDR2 SVGIG (reference sequence).

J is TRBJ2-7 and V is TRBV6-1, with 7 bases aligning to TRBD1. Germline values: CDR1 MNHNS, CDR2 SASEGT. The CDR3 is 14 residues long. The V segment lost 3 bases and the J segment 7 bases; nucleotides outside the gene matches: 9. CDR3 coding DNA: TGTGCCAGCAGTGATCCGACGACAGGGAATGAGCAGTACTTC. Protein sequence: CASSDPTTGNEQYF.

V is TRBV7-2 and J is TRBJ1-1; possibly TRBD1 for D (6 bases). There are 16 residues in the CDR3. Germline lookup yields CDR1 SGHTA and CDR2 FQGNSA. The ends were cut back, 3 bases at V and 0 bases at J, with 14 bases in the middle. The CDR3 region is CASSLSAGVMNTEAFF. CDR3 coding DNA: TGTGCCAGCAGCTTGTCGGCAGGGGTGATGAACACTGAAGCTTTCTTT.

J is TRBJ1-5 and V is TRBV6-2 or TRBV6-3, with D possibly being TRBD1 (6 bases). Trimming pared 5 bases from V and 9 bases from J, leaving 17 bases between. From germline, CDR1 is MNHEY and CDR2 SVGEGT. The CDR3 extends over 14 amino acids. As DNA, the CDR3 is TGTGCCAGCAGTACGCCCTCAGCGGGGGCGCCCCAGCATTTT. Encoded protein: CASSTPSAGAPQHF.

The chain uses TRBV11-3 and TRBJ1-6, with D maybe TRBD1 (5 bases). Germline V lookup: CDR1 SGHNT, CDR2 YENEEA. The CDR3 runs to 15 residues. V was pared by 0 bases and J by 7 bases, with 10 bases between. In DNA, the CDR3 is TGTGCCAGCAGCTTAGATCGAGGACAAAATTCACCCCTCCACTTT. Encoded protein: CASSLDRGQNSPLHF.

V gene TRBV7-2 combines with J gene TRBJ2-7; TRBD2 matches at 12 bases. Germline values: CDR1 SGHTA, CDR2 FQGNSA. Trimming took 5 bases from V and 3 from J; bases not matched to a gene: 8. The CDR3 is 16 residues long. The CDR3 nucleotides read TGTGCCAGCAGCACGAGGACTAGCGGGACTAGCTACGAGCAGTACTTC. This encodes CASSTRTSGTSYEQYF.

The CDR3 DNA is TGCGCCAGCAGCTTGGTACTAGCGGGAAACACAGATACGCAGTATTTT. It is translated as CASSLVLAGNTDTQYF. V usage is TRBV5-1 and J usage is TRBJ2-3; 10 positions match TRBD2. V gave up 0 bases and J gave up 2 bases; unmatched junction bases: 3. CDR3 size: 16 residues. Per germline, CDR1 SGHRS and CDR2 YFSETQ.

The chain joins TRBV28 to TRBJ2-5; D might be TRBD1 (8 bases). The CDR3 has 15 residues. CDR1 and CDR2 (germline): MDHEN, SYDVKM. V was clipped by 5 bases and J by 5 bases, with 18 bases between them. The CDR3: CASSTHRGGRETQYF. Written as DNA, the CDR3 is TGTGCCAGCAGTACCCACAGGGGGGGTCGGGAGACCCAGTACTTC. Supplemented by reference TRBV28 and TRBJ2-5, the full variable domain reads DVKVTQSSRYLVKRTGEKVFLECVQDMDHENMFWYRQDPGLGLRLIYFSYDVKMKEKGDIPEGYSVSREKKERFSLILESASTNQTSMYLCASSTHRGGRETQYFGPGTRLLVL.

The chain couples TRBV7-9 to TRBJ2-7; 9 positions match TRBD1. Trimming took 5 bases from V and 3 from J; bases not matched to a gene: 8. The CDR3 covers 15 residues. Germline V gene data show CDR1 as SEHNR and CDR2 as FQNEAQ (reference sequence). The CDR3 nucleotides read TGTGCCAGCAGCCCTCGGACAGGGGAAGGCTACGAGCAGTACTTC. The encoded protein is CASSPRTGEGYEQYF.

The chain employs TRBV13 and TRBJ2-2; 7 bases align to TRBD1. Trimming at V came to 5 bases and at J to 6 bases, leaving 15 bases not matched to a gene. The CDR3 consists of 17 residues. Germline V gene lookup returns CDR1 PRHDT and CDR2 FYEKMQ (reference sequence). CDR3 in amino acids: CASSVLSTGNGPGELFF. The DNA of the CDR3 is TGTGCCAGCAGCGTACTATCGACAGGGAACGGTCCCGGGGAGCTGTTTTTT.

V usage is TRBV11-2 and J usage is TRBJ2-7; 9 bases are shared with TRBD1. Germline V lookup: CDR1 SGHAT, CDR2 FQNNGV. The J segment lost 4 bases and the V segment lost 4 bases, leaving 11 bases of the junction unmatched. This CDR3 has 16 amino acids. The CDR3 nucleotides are TGTGCCAGCAGCTCCCCCGGGGGACAGGGCCGGTACGAGCAGTACTTC. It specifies CASSSPGGQGRYEQYF.

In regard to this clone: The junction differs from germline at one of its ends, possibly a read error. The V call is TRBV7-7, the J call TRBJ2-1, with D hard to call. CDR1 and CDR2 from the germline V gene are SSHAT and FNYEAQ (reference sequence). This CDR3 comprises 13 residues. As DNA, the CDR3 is TGTGCTAGCAGCTTAGGGCTCCACAATGAGCAGTTCTTC. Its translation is CASSLGLHNEQFF.

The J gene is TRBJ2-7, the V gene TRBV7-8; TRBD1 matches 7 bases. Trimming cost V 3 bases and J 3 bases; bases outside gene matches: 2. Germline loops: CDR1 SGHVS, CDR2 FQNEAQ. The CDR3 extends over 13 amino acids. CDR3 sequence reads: CASSLTGRYEQYF. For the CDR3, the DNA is TGTGCCAGCAGCTTGACAGGGCGCTACGAGCAGTACTTC.

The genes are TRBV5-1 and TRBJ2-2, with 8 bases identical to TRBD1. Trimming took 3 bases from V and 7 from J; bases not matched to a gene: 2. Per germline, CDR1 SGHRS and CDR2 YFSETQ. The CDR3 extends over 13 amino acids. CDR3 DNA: TGCGCCAGCAGCTCGGACAGGGTCGGGGAGCTGTTTTTT. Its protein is CASSSDRVGELFF.

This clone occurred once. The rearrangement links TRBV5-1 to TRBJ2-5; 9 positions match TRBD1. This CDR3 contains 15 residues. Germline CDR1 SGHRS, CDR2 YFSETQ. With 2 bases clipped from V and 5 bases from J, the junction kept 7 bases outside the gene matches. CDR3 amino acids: CASSFDPTGGETQYF. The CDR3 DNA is TGCGCCAGCAGCTTCGACCCGACAGGGGGGGAGACCCAGTACTTC.

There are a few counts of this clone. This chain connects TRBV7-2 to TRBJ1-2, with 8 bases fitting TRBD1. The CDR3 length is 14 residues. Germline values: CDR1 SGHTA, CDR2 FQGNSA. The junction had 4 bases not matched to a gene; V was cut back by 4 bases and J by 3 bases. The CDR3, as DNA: TGTGCCAGCAGCTCGCAGACAGGGGACTATGGCTACACCTTC. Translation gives CASSSQTGDYGYTF.

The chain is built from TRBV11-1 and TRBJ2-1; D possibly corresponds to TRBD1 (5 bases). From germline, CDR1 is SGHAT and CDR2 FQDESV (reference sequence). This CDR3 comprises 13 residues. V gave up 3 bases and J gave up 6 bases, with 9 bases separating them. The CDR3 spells CASSLGRLNEQFF. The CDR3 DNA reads TGTGCCAGCAGCTTGGGGCGTCTCAATGAGCAGTTCTTC.

The CDR3 bases are TGCAGCGCCGTAGAATTCCTGAGCACAGATACGCAGTATTTT. Residues: CSAVEFLSTDTQYF. The chain is built from TRBV29-1 and TRBJ2-3; D is uncertain. The CDR3 is 14 residues long. Germline CDR1 is SQVTM and CDR2 is ANQGSEA. With 7 bases removed from V and 0 bases from J, the gap between germline ends came to 14 bases.